The 10 T cell receptor beta chains below come from one sample, sequenced in a study of CD8 T cells in Susac syndrome. RNA in amounts of roughly 0.5 to 1 ug was reverse transcribed with random hexamers. TCRdb passed the immunoSEQ multiplex PCR reads through MiXCR, listing each CDR3 protein once. The sample lists approximately 120,000 distinct CDR3 sequences, roughly 93% occurring once. Specimen: CD8+ T cells from PBMCs. Every receptor here comes from a human donor with multiple sclerosis.

This chain joins TRBV20-1 and TRBJ2-7; 9 bases map to TRBD1. This CDR3 region has 14 residues. V dropped 5 bases and J dropped 3; count of bases not matched to a gene: 8. The germline V gene has CDR1 DFQATT and CDR2 SNEGSKA (reference sequence). CDR3 in amino acids: CSAPSTTGGYEQYF. DNA of the CDR3: TGCAGTGCTCCATCAACGACAGGGGGCTACGAGCAGTACTTC.

The chain links TRBV5-1 to TRBJ1-2; tentative D call: TRBD1 (5 bases). CDR1 and CDR2 from the germline V gene are SGHRS and YFSETQ. This CDR3 is 14 amino acids long. Between the trimmed V and J ends, which lost 4 bases and 1 base, there was a span of 11 bases. The CDR3 region has the DNA TGCGCCAGCAGCGGGGGAGACAGTAACTATGGCTACACCTTC. This encodes CASSGGDSNYGYTF.

The chain couples TRBV7-3 to TRBJ2-1; the D gene could be TRBD1 or TRBD2 (5 bases each). The germline V gene encodes CDR1 SGHTA and CDR2 FQGTGA. The CDR3 sequence is 13 residues long. The ends were cut back, 0 bases at V and 9 bases at J, with 9 bases in the middle. In nucleotides, the CDR3 is TGTGCCAGCAGCTTAACGATCGGGGCTGAGCAGTTCTTC. Amino acids: CASSLTIGAEQFF.

J is TRBJ1-4 and V is TRBV9; D gene ambiguous. The CDR3 length is 16 residues. Germline-derived CDR1 and CDR2 are SGDLS and YYNGEE. V dropped 0 bases and J dropped 0 bases, with 9 bases sitting between them. The CDR3 DNA sequence: TGTGCCAGCAGCGTAGGGGCAGCTGCAACTAATGAAAAACTGTTTTTT. This gives the protein CASSVGAAATNEKLFF.

The chain employs TRBV28 and TRBJ2-7, with TRBD1 matching over 8 bases. Germline values: CDR1 MDHEN, CDR2 SYDVKM. The CDR3 contains 16 residues. V lost 3 bases to trimming and J lost 2 bases; unmatched junction nucleotides: 9. The CDR3 loop reads CASSLPGTGLPYEQYF. CDR3 in DNA: TGTGCCAGCAGTTTGCCCGGGACAGGACTACCCTACGAGCAGTACTTC.

V and J are TRBV7-9 and TRBJ1-2, with D maybe TRBD1 (5 bases). From germline, CDR1 is SEHNR and CDR2 FQNEAQ (reference sequence). CDR3 size: 14 residues. V lost 5 bases to trimming and J lost 8 bases, with 18 bases between them. The CDR3 loop reads CASSASLTVKGYTF. DNA for the CDR3: TGTGCCAGCAGCGCCAGCCTGACAGTTAAGGGCTACACCTTC.

The rearrangement links TRBV7-9 to TRBJ2-1; D call uncertain. The length of the CDR3 is 13 residues. Per the germline V gene, CDR1 is SEHNR and CDR2 is FQNEAQ (reference sequence). V lost 2 bases, J lost 7 bases, and 9 bases lay in between. CDR3 coding DNA: TGTGCCAGCAGCTTAACACAGACTAATGAGCAGTTCTTC. Amino acid sequence: CASSLTQTNEQFF.

A single count supports this clonotype. This chain joins TRBV7-9 and TRBJ2-1, with D possibly matching TRBD1 (6 bases). CDR3 length: 15 amino acids. Trimming removed 4 bases from V and 5 bases from J, with 15 bases in between. Germline CDR1 reads SEHNR; CDR2 reads FQNEAQ (reference sequence). The CDR3 spells CASSSTTGRHNEQFF. CDR3 sequence (DNA): TGTGCCAGCAGCTCTACTACAGGGCGCCACAATGAGCAGTTCTTC. The whole variable domain, remainder taken from reference TRBV7-9 and TRBJ2-1, is DTGVSQNPRHKITKRGQNVTFRCDPISEHNRLYWYRQTLGQGPEFLTYFQNEAQLEKSRLLSDRFSAERPKGSFSTLEIQRTEQGDSAMYLCASSSTTGRHNEQFFGPGTRLTVL.

The V call is TRBV12-3 or TRBV12-4, the J call TRBJ2-4; D perhaps matches TRBD1 (6 bases). V shed 1 base and J shed 3 bases, with 10 bases lying between them. CDR3 size: 15 residues. This CDR3 reads CASSLVGQNKNIQYF. CDR3 nucleotides: TGTGCCAGCAGTTTAGTAGGACAGAACAAAAACATTCAGTACTTC.

The chain recombines TRBV9 with TRBJ1-1; the D gene is possibly TRBD1 (5 bases). Germline V lookup: CDR1 SGDLS, CDR2 YYNGEE. Trimming took off 4 bases at V and 14 bases at J, with 6 bases between the two ends. This CDR3 spans 8 amino acids. CDR3 nucleotides: TGTGCCAGCAGCCCAGGGTTCTTT. As protein: CASSPGFF.